Below, 29 T cell receptor beta chains from the same sample are listed, as sequenced in a study of T-cell reconstitution after alpha-beta-depleted transplantation in children. The library targeted TCRbeta and was prepared with unique molecular identifiers. One entry per CDR3 protein, called by TCRdb with MiXCR from the PCR reads. The sample gives more than 100,000 distinct CDR3 sequences, more than 20% of which show up once; roughly 10% is in the top ten. The source was PBMCs, mostly from graft donor cells, collected 180 days after TCRalphabeta/CD19-depleted stem cell transplant. Receptor source: a male patient aged 2-15 years who had a stem cell transplant for chronic granulomatous disease, so the T cells may come from the graft donor.

J is TRBJ2-5 and V is TRBV7-3; possibly TRBD1 for D (5 bases). The ends were cut back, 2 bases at V and 1 base at J, with 11 bases in the middle. The CDR3 extends over 15 amino acids. From germline, CDR1 is SGHTA and CDR2 FQGTGA. CDR3 in DNA: TGTGCCAGCAGCTTACAGGGCGGACCCCAAGAGACCCAGTACTTC. Residues: CASSLQGGPQETQYF. Full variable domain (rest looked up from reference TRBV7-3 and TRBJ2-5): GAGVSQTPSNKVTEKGKYVELRCDPISGHTALYWYRQSLGQGPEFLIYFQGTGAADDSGLPNDRFFAVRPEGSVSTLKIQRTERGDSAVYLCASSLQGGPQETQYFGPGTRLLVL.

The chain uses TRBV20-1 and TRBJ2-7; a weak D match, TRBD1 (5 bases). This CDR3 spans 15 amino acids. Germline assignment: CDR1 DFQATT and CDR2 SNEGSKA (reference sequence). V dropped 1 base and J dropped 2 bases, with 15 bases sitting between them. CDR3 protein: CSARGGQGIPYEQYF. The CDR3 DNA sequence: TGCAGTGCTAGAGGAGGTCAGGGAATACCCTACGAGCAGTACTTC.

V and J are TRBV5-5 and TRBJ2-5; D is possibly TRBD2 (6 bases). The CDR3 sequence is 14 residues long. The germline V and J ends were trimmed by 2 bases and 4 bases, with 12 bases remaining between them. The germline gives CDR1 SGHKS, CDR2 YYEKEE (reference sequence). The CDR3 region has the DNA TGTGCCAGCAGCTTCGGGGGAGTGAGAGAGACCCAGTACTTC. This sequence encodes CASSFGGVRETQYF.

This sequence joins TRBV7-2 and TRBJ2-3; 8 nucleotides match TRBD2. This CDR3 is built from 15 residues. From germline, CDR1 is SGHTA and CDR2 FQGNSA. J lost 2 bases, V lost 4 bases, and 5 bases had no gene match. As DNA, the CDR3 is TGTGCCAGCAGCTCCGGGACTAGAAACACAGATACGCAGTATTTT. Its protein product is CASSSGTRNTDTQYF.

This clonotype was seen repeatedly, ten times or more. This sequence joins TRBV11-1 and TRBJ2-5; tentatively, D is TRBD1 or TRBD2 (5 bases each). V was clipped by 5 bases and J by 5 bases, with 15 bases between them. There are 14 residues in the CDR3. Germline V gives CDR1 SGHAT, CDR2 FQDESV (reference sequence). The CDR3 nucleotides read TGTGCCAGCAGCCCCCGGGGACCTGGCGAGACCCAGTACTTC. It is translated as CASSPRGPGETQYF.

Remarks on this clonotype: A much larger clone sits a single nucleotide away, making a read error possible. CDR3 loop: CSVTGTEGTGELFF. CDR3 coding DNA: TGCAGCGTTACCGGGACAGAGGGAACCGGGGAGCTGTTTTTT. The gene calls are TRBV29-1 and TRBJ2-2; 7 positions agree with TRBD1. Losses at the gene ends were 5 bases for V and 5 bases for J; bases not matched to a gene: 8. This CDR3 has 14 residues. Germline V gives CDR1 SQVTM, CDR2 ANQGSEA.

The rearrangement uses TRBV28 and TRBJ2-7, with D unresolved. The CDR3 is 15 amino acids. The V and J ends lost 6 bases and 4 bases respectively, with 19 bases between them. Germline V gene data show CDR1 as MDHEN and CDR2 as SYDVKM. Here the CDR3 DNA reads TGTGCCAGCAGCAAGGGTGTAGAAGGCGAATACGAGCAGTACTTC. It codes for CASSKGVEGEYEQYF.

This clonotype was seen a handful of times. The chain joins TRBV12-3 or TRBV12-4 to TRBJ2-7, with D possibly being TRBD1 or TRBD2 (5 bases each). Trimming left V 8 bases short and J 0 bases short, with 11 bases between. This CDR3 contains 13 residues. CDR3: CASAPGSSYEQYF. The CDR3 DNA reads as TGTGCCAGCGCTCCAGGGAGCTCCTACGAGCAGTACTTC.

The chain uses TRBV4-3 and TRBJ2-7, with D possibly being TRBD2 (6 bases). Trimming left V 4 bases short and J 1 base short, with 17 bases between. The CDR3 length is 16 residues. Germline-derived CDR1 and CDR2 are LGHNA and YSLEER. This chain's CDR3 is CASSLGAGFRSYEQYF. DNA for the CDR3: TGCGCCAGCAGCCTAGGCGCGGGATTTCGATCCTACGAGCAGTACTTC.

This clonotype has at least ten counts. This chain joins TRBV28 and TRBJ2-1, with TRBD2 matching over 8 bases. V lost 4 bases and J lost 5; bases outside the gene matches: 10. CDR3 size: 16 residues. Germline CDR1 and CDR2: MDHEN and SYDVKM. This CDR3 reads CASSSLSGSDNNEQFF. CDR3 bases: TGTGCCAGCAGTTCCCTGAGCGGGAGCGATAACAATGAGCAGTTCTTC.

The chain is built from TRBV20-1 and TRBJ2-7, with D possibly TRBD2 on 6 matching bases. The CDR3 covers 14 residues. The V end was cut by 1 base, the J end by 0 bases, with 10 bases between. Germline V gives CDR1 DFQATT, CDR2 SNEGSKA (reference sequence). The CDR3 sequence is CSARADGSSYEQYF. CDR3 DNA: TGCAGTGCTAGAGCGGACGGGAGCTCCTACGAGCAGTACTTC.

This clonotype was counted at least ten times. The V gene is TRBV5-1, the J gene TRBJ2-5, with 7 bases that match TRBD1. The V and J ends lost 2 bases and 4 bases, in that order; junction bases with no gene match: 11. Germline CDR1 SGHRS, CDR2 YFSETQ. There are 16 residues in the CDR3. CDR3 coding DNA: TGCGCCAGCAGCTTCTATGGGACAGAACAACCAGAGACCCAGTACTTC. Amino acids: CASSFYGTEQPETQYF.

In this sample, this clonotype turned up a few times. The J gene is TRBJ2-1, the V gene TRBV27; tentatively, D is TRBD2 (6 bases). The CDR3 loop spans 11 amino acids. CDR1 and CDR2 from the germline V gene are MNHEY and SMNVEV (reference sequence). The V and J ends lost 10 bases and 9 bases respectively, with 13 bases between them. CDR3 sequence reads: CAIRRAGEQFF. DNA for the CDR3: TGTGCCATTCGTAGAGCGGGTGAGCAGTTCTTC.

The chain employs TRBV7-8 and TRBJ2-5; 8 bases line up with TRBD1. CDR3 length equals 16 residues. V shed 1 base and J 2 bases; nucleotides not matched to a gene: 6. The germline gives CDR1 SGHVS, CDR2 FQNEAQ. The CDR3 DNA reads TGTGCCAGCAGCTTAGTAGGGACAGGTTATCAAGAGACCCAGTACTTC. Translating gives CASSLVGTGYQETQYF.

Points on this clonotype: The junction differs from germline at one of its ends, possibly a read error. The chain couples TRBV20-1 to TRBJ2-1; 10 bases match TRBD1. This CDR3 is built from 15 residues. Germline loops: CDR1 DFQATT, CDR2 SNEGSKA (reference sequence). CDR3 residues: CCADNRDRGYNEQFF. CDR3 DNA: TGCTGTGCTGATAACCGGGACAGGGGTTACAATGAGCAGTTCTTC.

The rearrangement uses TRBV7-2 and TRBJ2-7, with TRBD2 matching 8 bases. The germline CDR1 and CDR2 sequences are SGHTA and FQGNSA. The CDR3 extends over 15 amino acids. The junction had 9 bases not matched to a gene; V was cut back by 4 bases and J by 4 bases. The CDR3 nucleotides read TGTGCCAGCAGCTCCCCGGGCGGGGGGATGTACGAGCAGTACTTC. Translated: CASSSPGGGMYEQYF.

CDR3 loop: CASSSLPYNEQFF. CDR3 DNA sequence: TGTGCCAGCAGCTCCCTCCCCTACAATGAGCAGTTCTTC. The genes are TRBV7-2 and TRBJ2-1; D ambiguous. Germline V lookup: CDR1 SGHTA, CDR2 FQGNSA. Trimming stripped 4 bases from V and 2 bases from J, with 6 bases between. This CDR3 contains 13 residues. Combining the CDR3 with reference TRBV7-2 and TRBJ2-1 gives the whole variable domain GAGVSQSPSNKVTEKGKDVELRCDPISGHTALYWYRQSLGQGLEFLIYFQGNSAPDKSGLPSDRFSAERTGGSVSTLTIQRTQQEDSAVYLCASSSLPYNEQFFGPGTRLTVL.

This clonotype came up many times. DNA for the CDR3: TGTGCCAGCAGCGCCCGGACTAGCGGGAGGACCACCTACGAGCAGTACTTC. It translates to CASSARTSGRTTYEQYF. The chain couples TRBV7-9 to TRBJ2-7; 14 nucleotides align to TRBD2. The germline V gene encodes CDR1 SEHNR and CDR2 FQNEAQ (reference sequence). V lost 5 bases to trimming and J lost 2 bases; unmatched junction nucleotides: 8. CDR3 length: 17 residues.

The table lists this clonotype with many counts. The DNA of the CDR3 is TGCAGTGCCACCACAGAACTAGGGTACGAGCAGTACTTC. It is translated as CSATTELGYEQYF. V gene TRBV20-1 combines with J gene TRBJ2-7; TRBD2 might be the D (5 bases). Looked up from germline, CDR1 is DFQATT and CDR2 is SNEGSKA (reference sequence). The V and J ends lost 6 bases and 4 bases respectively, with 16 bases between them. This CDR3 spans 13 amino acids.

The chain uses TRBV10-2 and TRBJ2-1, with D possibly being TRBD1 (6 bases). Trimming shortened V by 3 bases and J by 3 bases, and 12 bases separated the two germline ends. This CDR3 has 15 amino acids. Germline V gene lookup returns CDR1 WSHSY and CDR2 SAAADI. The CDR3 protein is CASSEFRTDYNEQFF. In nucleotides, the CDR3 is TGCGCCAGCAGTGAATTCCGGACAGACTACAATGAGCAGTTCTTC.

The V call is TRBV14, the J call TRBJ2-3, with D perhaps matching TRBD2 (6 bases). Trimming shortened V by 5 bases and J by 4 bases, and 19 bases separated the two germline ends. Germline values: CDR1 SGHDN, CDR2 FVKESK. The CDR3 is made up of 16 amino acids. Here the CDR3 DNA reads TGTGCCAGCAGCACAATAGGTCTAGCGCCGGCAGATACGCAGTATTTT. This translates into CASSTIGLAPADTQYF.

There are many counts of this clonotype. The genes are TRBV11-2 and TRBJ2-1, with 7 bases identical to TRBD1. From germline, CDR1 is SGHAT and CDR2 FQNNGV. CDR3 length: 14 amino acids. J was trimmed by 10 bases and V by 2 bases; bases with no gene match: 8. CDR3 in amino acids: CASSLQQGPGEQFF. CDR3 sequence (DNA): TGTGCCAGCAGCTTACAACAGGGGCCAGGGGAGCAGTTCTTC.

There are many counts of this clonotype. The V call is TRBV29-1, the J call TRBJ2-7, with a possible D match to TRBD2 (5 bases). Germline CDR1 and CDR2: SQVTM and ANQGSEA. V was clipped by 3 bases and J by 4 bases, with 10 bases between them. The CDR3 covers 12 residues. CDR3: CSVERLPYEQYF. For the CDR3, the DNA is TGCAGCGTTGAGCGACTACCTTACGAGCAGTACTTC.

This clonotype was seen repeatedly, ten times or more. This chain joins TRBV20-1 and TRBJ2-3; perhaps TRBD2 as D (6 bases). Germline-derived CDR1 and CDR2 are DFQATT and SNEGSKA (reference sequence). V lost 0 bases, J lost 3 bases, and 19 bases lay in between. The CDR3 spans 17 residues. The CDR3 nucleotides read TGCAGTGCTAGAGATTTGCCGAACTACGGGAGAACAGATACGCAGTATTTT. It is translated as CSARDLPNYGRTDTQYF.

This clonotype was seen repeatedly, ten times or more. V usage is TRBV27 and J usage is TRBJ2-3; no firm D call. Germline V gives CDR1 MNHEY, CDR2 SMNVEV (reference sequence). The CDR3 extends over 15 amino acids. The ends were cut back, 3 bases at V and 2 bases at J, with 12 bases in the middle. CDR3 DNA sequence: TGTGCCAGCAGTTTGTGGGGTACCGACACAGATACGCAGTATTTT. Encoded protein: CASSLWGTDTDTQYF.

The CDR3 coding sequence is TGTGCCACCAGCAGAGCCCGGGACATTTTCACAGATACGCAGTATTTT. As protein: CATSRARDIFTDTQYF. The chain couples TRBV15 to TRBJ2-3, with D perhaps matching TRBD1 (6 bases). The CDR3 has 16 residues. Per the germline V gene, CDR1 is LNHNV and CDR2 is YYDKDF (reference sequence). Trimming removed 1 base at V and 2 bases at J, with 13 bases between.

This clonotype was seen only a few times. It may be a read error: a sequence one base away is much more abundant. This chain uses TRBV25-1 with TRBJ2-6; no definite D call. CDR1 is MGHDK and CDR2 is SYGVNS in the germline V gene. This CDR3 has 14 residues. V lost 2 bases, J lost 0 bases, and 2 bases lay in between. As DNA, the CDR3 is TGTGCCAGCAGTGAACGCTCTGGGGCCAACGTCCTGACTTTC. This codes for CASSERSGANVLTF. Together with reference TRBV25-1 and TRBJ2-6, the CDR3 gives the full variable domain: EADIYQTPRYLVIGTGKKITLECSQTMGHDKMYWYQQDPGMELHLIHYSYGVNSTEKGDLSSESTVSRIRTEHFPLTLESARPSHTSQYLCASSERSGANVLTFGAGSRLTVL.

This clonotype appeared many times. The J gene is TRBJ1-1, the V gene TRBV7-2; no firm D call. In germline, CDR1 is SGHTA, CDR2 FQGNSA. The ends were cut back, 3 bases at V and 0 bases at J, with 11 bases in the middle. The CDR3 sequence is 15 residues long. CDR3 in amino acids: CASSFQTDLNTEAFF. CDR3 bases: TGTGCCAGCAGCTTCCAGACCGACCTGAACACTGAAGCTTTCTTT.

The chain has TRBV5-5 and TRBJ1-2, with a weak D call TRBD1 (6 bases). Trimming left V 0 bases short and J 3 bases short, with 18 bases between. Germline V gene lookup returns CDR1 SGHKS and CDR2 YYEKEE (reference sequence). This CDR3 is 17 amino acids long. This chain's CDR3 is CASSLDRVQAGDYGYTF. The CDR3 nucleotides read TGTGCCAGCAGCTTGGACAGGGTTCAAGCGGGGGACTATGGCTACACCTTC.